This paragraph covers one TCR beta chain sequence. The specificity of this receptor is unknown. It has no much larger one-base neighbor in the sample; base qualities were not kept. TCRbeta CDR3 regions were amplified from genomic DNA by means of the immunoSEQ Assay, a bias-controlled multiplex PCR. Processing in the source paper ran as follows. Within the assay, amplification of reference gene primers was used to estimate how many nucleated cells each sample contained. To quantify the absolute abundance of each unique TCRbeta CDR3 rearrangement, sequence reads were collapsed and filtered. For each sample, productive Simpson clonality was calculated by taking the square root of Simpson's diversity index across productive rearrangements. The source is immuneACCESS, and TCRdb retained only in-frame sequences with V and J called. Part of the clones is not carried over; for the studies checked, unresolved V genes explain less than half of this, and the remainder is unexplained. That table gives V, J and clone size, and the DNA gave D and trimming. Recorded for this sample are hundreds of thousands of clones; approximately 90% of them occurred a single time. Approximately 12% of the sample is taken by the ten largest.

Another Seattle source contributed samples from volunteer blood donors who had recovered from COVID-19. Whole blood was collected in K2EDTA tubes by collaborating institutions according to the institutions' own protocols. Collaborator samples were shipped for TCRbeta analysis as frozen whole blood, isolated PBMCs, or DNA extracted from either sample type. Including the terminal cysteine and phenylalanine, the CDR3 comprises 16 residues. The entry retains the CDR3 DNA only, 48 bases that are in frame from base 1. The germline V gene encodes CDR1 SGHRS and CDR2 YFSETQ. Trimming accounts for 2 bases at V and 2 bases at J, while the number of junction bases matched to no gene is 10. This sample was taken from a study of blood T cell repertoires in COVID-19 (dated by TCRdb to about 2020). General notes on the study: Collaborator samples came from the United States, Italy and Spain and covered acute and convalescent phases of COVID-19. The repertoires were released in a freely available public database intended as a resource for research on the immune response to SARS-CoV-2. Where HLA class I and class II types were available, the types were taken from metadata supplied by the sample provider, not from assay-based typing. A de-identified subject ID, COVID-19 status, age in years and sex were almost always included in the sample metadata. The samples were drawn from two sources: the first 160 participants of the ongoing ImmuneRACE study, and 1,000 to 1,500 subjects contributed by 6 global collaborators. The prospective study material was composed of cDNA or gDNA derived from T cells, B-cell-depleted T cells, or PBMCs. Deeply sampled blood TCRbeta repertoires from subjects exposed to, actively infected with, or recovered from COVID-19 were included in the dataset.

Broader findings and caveats from the paper: The amount of clinical and demographic metadata varied by source and participant and was provided uncurated.

The chain was built from TRBV5-1 and TRBJ2-7, with 7 bases matching TRBD2. The TCR comes from a woman aged 18-30 years who had recovered from COVID-19. The specimen sequenced was peripheral blood. The CDR3 region reads CASSFPPRGRAYEQYF. The sequence in DNA is TGCGCCAGCAGCTTTCCCCCCCGCGGGAGAGCCTACGAGCAGTACTTC.